The 20 T cell receptor beta chains in this list originate from one sample, sequenced in a study of neoadjuvant anti-PD-1 for oral cavity cancer. The assay was immunoSEQ multiplex PCR, and TCRdb's table has in-frame clones only and misses some. This table holds over 60,000 clones, roughly nine tenths found once. Time point meaning: after neoadjuvant nivolumab, at surgical resection. The source was PBMCs, collected after nivolumab (anti-PD-1) treatment. These receptors were obtained from a person aged 35-79 years with oral cavity squamous cell carcinoma.

In its sample, this clone was seen a few times. The CDR3 is CAWSAAGRAYGYTF. The DNA for the CDR3 is TGTGCCTGGAGTGCGGCAGGAAGGGCCTATGGCTACACCTTC. The chain employs TRBV30 and TRBJ1-2, with unresolved D. Trimming took off 1 base at V and 4 bases at J, with 13 bases between the two ends. Germline V gene data show CDR1 as GTSNPN and CDR2 as SVGIG (reference sequence). The CDR3 is made up of 14 amino acids.

This CDR3 is CASSRGWETEAFF. The CDR3 DNA reads TGTGCCAGCAGCAGGGGTTGGGAGACTGAAGCTTTCTTT. The gene calls are TRBV4-2 and TRBJ1-1, with D possibly TRBD1 on 5 matching bases. The CDR3 extends over 13 amino acids. The germline V gene encodes CDR1 LGHNA and CDR2 YNFKEQ. V was pared by 5 bases and J by 5 bases, with 12 bases between.

Here the CDR3 DNA reads TGCGCCAGCAGCACCTGGACTAGCGGGGGCTTAAGCTCCTACAATGAGCAGTTCTTC. As protein: CASSTWTSGGLSSYNEQFF. The rearrangement uses TRBV5-1 and TRBJ2-1; 13 bases align to TRBD2. With 4 bases clipped from V and 0 bases from J, the junction kept 10 bases outside the gene matches. CDR1 and CDR2 from the germline V gene are SGHRS and YFSETQ. The CDR3 is 19 residues long.

This clone has a handful of counts. The chain combines TRBV4-1 with TRBJ2-7; TRBD1 is a possible D gene (5 bases). The V gene's germline CDR1 is MGHRA and CDR2 YSYEKL. V was shortened by 1 base and J by 6 bases, with 13 bases between the two germline ends. The CDR3 is made up of 14 amino acids. Here the CDR3 reads CASSQGSWGSEQYF. In DNA, the CDR3 is TGCGCCAGCAGCCAAGGGTCCTGGGGCAGCGAGCAGTACTTC.

The J gene is TRBJ2-1, the V gene TRBV19; TRBD2 matches 7 bases. The ends lost 4 bases at V and 2 bases at J; junction bases unmatched: 5. In germline, CDR1 is LNHDA, CDR2 SQIVND (reference sequence). The CDR3 is made up of 15 amino acids. CDR3 sequence reads: CASSSLAATYNEQFF. The CDR3 bases are TGTGCCAGTAGTAGTCTAGCGGCCACCTACAATGAGCAGTTCTTC.

This rearrangement joins TRBV2 to TRBJ1-2; D possibly corresponds to TRBD1 (5 bases). The CDR3 runs to 13 residues. Germline CDR1 reads SNHLY; CDR2 reads FYNNEI. The ends were cut back, 4 bases at V and 5 bases at J, with 11 bases in the middle. The CDR3 DNA follows: TGTGCCAGCAGTGTTCAAGGGGAGTATGGCTACACCTTC. Its protein is CASSVQGEYGYTF.

The chain recombines TRBV10-3 with TRBJ1-5; D is ambiguous. The germline V and J ends were trimmed by 8 bases and 0 bases, with 11 bases remaining between them. The germline V gene has CDR1 ENHRY and CDR2 SYGVKD. This CDR3 spans 14 amino acids. CDR3 loop: CAIGGSDSNQPQHF. The CDR3 DNA follows: TGTGCCATCGGCGGGAGCGATAGCAATCAGCCCCAGCATTTT.

This clone was observed once. J is TRBJ2-7 and V is TRBV5-4; TRBD1 aligns across 7 bases. The germline V gene encodes CDR1 SGHNT and CDR2 YYREEE (reference sequence). J was trimmed by 4 bases and V by 3 bases; bases with no gene match: 10. The CDR3 totals 15 residues. CDR3 bases: TGTGCCAGCAGCTCCGGGACAGCTAACCTATACGAGCAGTACTTC. As protein: CASSSGTANLYEQYF.

V is TRBV6-1 and J is TRBJ2-4; 12 nucleotides agree with TRBD1. The CDR3 has 14 amino acids. The germline V gene has CDR1 MNHNS and CDR2 SASEGT. The J segment lost 13 bases and the V segment lost 6 bases, leaving 10 bases of the junction unmatched. For the CDR3, the DNA is TGTGCCAGCAGGAGGGACAGGGGGCGCGCATACCAGTACTTC. Amino acid sequence: CASRRDRGRAYQYF.

The table lists this clone with a few counts. The genes are TRBV28 and TRBJ1-5, with 7 bases aligning to TRBD1. Germline loops: CDR1 MDHEN, CDR2 SYDVKM. The CDR3 spans 16 residues. J lost 7 bases, V lost 10 bases, and 19 bases had no gene match. The CDR3 reads CATTLLTYRGGQPQHF. The DNA for the CDR3 is TGTGCCACTACACTATTAACATACAGGGGCGGCCAGCCCCAGCATTTT.

The chain recombines TRBV27 with TRBJ2-1; 9 positions agree with TRBD2. V was pared by 5 bases and J by 3 bases, with 14 bases of the junction left unmatched. Germline V gene lookup returns CDR1 MNHEY and CDR2 SMNVEV (reference sequence). The CDR3 covers 18 residues. The CDR3 loop reads CASSTPLTSGRNYNEQFF. For the CDR3, the DNA is TGTGCCAGCAGTACCCCACTCACCAGCGGGAGGAACTACAATGAGCAGTTCTTC.

The chain recombines TRBV19 with TRBJ1-4; D call uncertain. Trimming took off 7 bases at V and 0 bases at J, with 12 bases between the two ends. This CDR3 spans 15 amino acids. Germline CDR1 LNHDA, CDR2 SQIVND (reference sequence). The CDR3 reads CASTQAIATNEKLFF. Here the CDR3 DNA reads TGTGCCAGTACTCAGGCCATCGCAACTAATGAAAAACTGTTTTTT.

The genes are TRBV9 and TRBJ2-3, with 7 bases aligning to TRBD1. From germline, CDR1 is SGDLS and CDR2 YYNGEE. The CDR3 length is 18 residues. Losses at the gene ends were 3 bases for V and 3 bases for J; bases not matched to a gene: 16. CDR3 nucleotides: TGTGCCAGCAGCGCCTACCAGGGGGTCCTGGGAGAAACAGATACGCAGTATTTT. It codes for CASSAYQGVLGETDTQYF.

The chain employs TRBV5-4 and TRBJ1-4; D might be TRBD1 (6 bases). Trimming cost V 4 bases and J 8 bases, with 18 bases left between them. CDR1 and CDR2 (germline): SGHNT, YYREEE (reference sequence). The CDR3 totals 15 residues. The CDR3 DNA reads as TGTGCCAGCAGCCTCCTGGGACAACTGGAGGAAAAACTGTTTTTT. It yields the protein CASSLLGQLEEKLFF.

The chain uses TRBV4-1 and TRBJ2-5, with D uncertain. This CDR3 has 16 amino acids. Trimming took 4 bases from V and 1 from J, leaving 16 bases between them. Germline assignment: CDR1 MGHRA and CDR2 YSYEKL. CDR3 sequence: CASSPLAVKPQETQYF. The CDR3 bases are TGCGCCAGCAGCCCCCTTGCGGTCAAACCCCAAGAGACCCAGTACTTC.

The chain joins TRBV19 to TRBJ1-2; a weak D match, TRBD1 (5 bases). The CDR3 spans 14 residues. V gave up 9 bases and J gave up 7 bases, with 21 bases separating them. Germline assignment: CDR1 LNHDA and CDR2 SQIVND (reference sequence). In DNA, the CDR3 is TGTGCCAGCCTCGCCATCCAGGGAACCAGTGGCTACACCTTC. Amino acid sequence: CASLAIQGTSGYTF. Together with reference TRBV19 and TRBJ1-2, the CDR3 gives the full variable domain: DGGITQSPKYLFRKEGQNVTLSCEQNLNHDAMYWYRQDPGQGLRLIYYSQIVNDFQKGDIAEGYSVSREKKESFPLTVTSAQKNPTAFYLCASLAIQGTSGYTFGSGTRLTVV.

V usage is TRBV7-8 and J usage is TRBJ2-3, with TRBD2 as a possible D gene (6 bases). V lost 3 bases to trimming and J lost 2 bases, with 12 bases between them. The germline V gene has CDR1 SGHVS and CDR2 FQNEAQ. The CDR3 extends over 15 amino acids. The CDR3 DNA sequence: TGTGCCAGCAGCTTTACGGGAGTCTTCACAGATACGCAGTATTTT. It yields the protein CASSFTGVFTDTQYF. Full variable domain (remainder filled in from reference TRBV7-8 and TRBJ2-3): GAGVSQSPRYKVAKRGQDVALRCDPISGHVSLFWYQQALGQGPEFLTYFQNEAQLDKSGLPSDRFFAERPEGSVSTLKIQRTQQEDSAVYLCASSFTGVFTDTQYFGPGTRLTVL.

This clone appeared once. The chain carries TRBV19 and TRBJ1-1; no reliable D call. The CDR3 is 13 residues long. The V end was cut by 3 bases, the J end by 0 bases, with 5 bases between. Germline CDR1 reads LNHDA; CDR2 reads SQIVND (reference sequence). The CDR3 reads CASSMVVNTEAFF. CDR3 bases: TGTGCCAGTAGTATGGTGGTGAACACTGAAGCTTTCTTT.

The count of this clone is one. CDR3 nucleotides: TGTGCCAGCAACGGTTGGTCAGAGCAGTACTTC. Its protein is CASNGWSEQYF. The rearrangement joins TRBV28 to TRBJ2-7; D is uncertain. The V and J ends lost 7 bases and 7 bases respectively, with 11 bases between them. Germline CDR1 reads MDHEN; CDR2 reads SYDVKM. The CDR3 loop spans 11 amino acids.

This chain connects TRBV11-2 to TRBJ1-1; D not resolved. The CDR3 loop spans 13 amino acids. From germline, CDR1 is SGHAT and CDR2 FQNNGV. Trimming removed 1 base at V and 5 bases at J, with 8 bases between. The CDR3 region has the DNA TGTGCCAGCAGCTTAGTGTGGGGAACTGAAGCTTTCTTT. Translating it yields CASSLVWGTEAFF.